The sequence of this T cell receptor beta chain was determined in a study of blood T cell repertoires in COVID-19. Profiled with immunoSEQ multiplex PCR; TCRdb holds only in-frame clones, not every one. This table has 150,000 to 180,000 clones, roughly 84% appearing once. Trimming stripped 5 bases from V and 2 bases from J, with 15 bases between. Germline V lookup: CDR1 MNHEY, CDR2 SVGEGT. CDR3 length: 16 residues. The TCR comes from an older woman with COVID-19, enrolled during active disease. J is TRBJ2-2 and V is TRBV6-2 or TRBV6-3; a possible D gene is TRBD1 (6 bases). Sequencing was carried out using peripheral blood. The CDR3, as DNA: TGTGCCAGCAGTCCCAGGGGCACCCCTAACACCGGGGAGCTGTTTTTT. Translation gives CASSPRGTPNTGELFF.